This T cell receptor beta chain was retrieved from a study of CD8+CD57+ T cells in acquired aplastic anemia. Study-wide background: The mean DNA yield obtained from sorted CD4+ and CD8+ cells came to 3.2 ug. CD4+ reads averaged about 11 million in healthy donors.

As for this clonotype: Its target is not known.

Genomic DNA acted as the template from which TCR beta VDJ combination and CDR3 sequence profiling were carried out. MiXCR was run by TCRdb on the reads, yielding one entry per CDR3 protein. The table includes roughly 150,000 distinct CDR3 sequences, just under 45% detected once. Overall study results and limits: Shared by patients and controls, 25 to 35 CD8+ CDR3s were abundant in patients. Between patients and controls, CD8+ Simpson's diversity did not vary significantly.

CDR1 KGHSH and CDR2 LQKENI come from the germline V gene. This CDR3 comprises 14 residues. Germline trimming cut 2 bases from V and 2 bases from J; bases unmatched to any gene: 3. Input material: sorted CD4+, CD8+, or CD8+CD57+ T cells (not recorded which) from PBMCs. The chain has TRBV18 and TRBJ2-7; 7 bases align to TRBD1. The source is a human donor in good health. CDR3 sequence (DNA): TGTGCCAGCTCACCAAGGGACAGCGCCTACGAGCAGTACTTC. Residues: CASSPRDSAYEQYF.